A single sample gave rise to the 9 T cell receptor beta chains below, sequenced in a study of T cells in tumors after PD-1 blockade. Produced via immunoSEQ multiplex PCR; TCRdb's table is partial and in-frame only. The sample lists some 10,000 clones, approximately 70% occurring once. Material: tumor tissue, obtained after anti-PD-1 treatment. The receptors were sampled from a human donor with basal cell carcinoma.

V is TRBV5-8 and J is TRBJ1-5; D gene unclear. The CDR3 has 15 amino acids. V lost 1 base and J 3 bases, leaving 11 bases between the germline ends. The germline V gene encodes CDR1 SGHTS and CDR2 YDEGEE. The DNA of the CDR3 is TGTGCCAGCAGCTTGCGGTCAGCCTTCAATCAGCCCCAGCATTTT. It yields the protein CASSLRSAFNQPQHF.

This clone was seen once. The rearrangement joins TRBV5-1 to TRBJ2-1, with 14 nucleotides matching TRBD2. The CDR3 runs to 18 residues. V was clipped by 4 bases and J by 7 bases; unmatched bases: 13. Germline-derived CDR1 and CDR2 are SGHRS and YFSETQ. DNA of the CDR3: TGCGCCAGCAGCGTTCACTCACCGGGACTAGCGGGAGTGAATGAGCAGTTCTTC. Translating it yields CASSVHSPGLAGVNEQFF.

This rearrangement joins TRBV6-2 or TRBV6-3 to TRBJ2-5; TRBD2 matches 11 bases. V lost 5 bases, J lost 1 base, and 6 bases stayed unmatched. The CDR3 runs 16 residues. Germline CDR1 and CDR2: MNHEY and SVGEGT. CDR3 residues: CASSRGLAESQETQYF. The CDR3 bases are TGTGCCAGCAGTAGGGGACTAGCGGAGTCCCAAGAGACCCAGTACTTC.

The gene calls are TRBV12-5 and TRBJ2-1; TRBD2 aligns across 8 bases. The CDR3 length is 19 residues. J gave up 6 bases and V 0 bases, and 16 bases lay outside the gene matches. Looked up from germline, CDR1 is LGHNT and CDR2 is FRNRAP. CDR3 loop: CASGLVVLGTRVVVNEQFF. CDR3 coding DNA: TGTGCTAGTGGTTTGGTAGTTTTAGGGACTAGAGTTGTTGTCAATGAGCAGTTCTTC.

This chain joins TRBV18 and TRBJ2-1; maybe TRBD1 (5 bases). CDR1 KGHSH and CDR2 LQKENI come from the germline V gene. Trimming left V 3 bases short and J 8 bases short, with 17 bases between. This CDR3 is 15 amino acids long. In DNA form, the CDR3 reads TGTGCCAGCTCACCTGGACATTCTAGTTTCGATGAGCAGTTCTTC. Encoded protein: CASSPGHSSFDEQFF.

A single count supports this clone. This chain joins TRBV28 and TRBJ1-5; a possible D gene is TRBD1 (6 bases). The CDR3 consists of 14 residues. The ends were cut back, 1 base at V and 4 bases at J, with 8 bases in the middle. Germline V gene sequence: CDR1 MDHEN, CDR2 SYDVKM. Here the CDR3 reads CASSLSGANQPQHF. In DNA form, the CDR3 reads TGTGCCAGCAGTTTATCAGGGGCGAATCAGCCCCAGCATTTT.

The genes are TRBV10-3 and TRBJ2-3; no reliable D call. Trimming took 11 bases from V and 0 from J, leaving 12 bases between them. The germline V gene has CDR1 ENHRY and CDR2 SYGVKD. The CDR3 is 13 amino acids. CDR3 in DNA: TGTGCCCAAGCTATTACTAGCACAGATACGCAGTATTTT. Translating gives CAQAITSTDTQYF.

This chain connects TRBV27 to TRBJ2-1, with 9 positions matching TRBD2. CDR1 and CDR2 (germline): MNHEY, SMNVEV (reference sequence). V gave up 6 bases and J gave up 0 bases; unmatched junction bases: 12. This CDR3 is 18 amino acids long. The CDR3 spells CASRSLGLAGTSYNEQFF. CDR3 in DNA: TGTGCCAGCAGGTCCCTTGGTCTAGCGGGGACCTCCTACAATGAGCAGTTCTTC.

This clone came up once. The chain carries TRBV6-2 or TRBV6-3 and TRBJ2-5; 12 nucleotides line up with TRBD2. CDR3 size: 15 residues. The ends lost 5 bases at V and 3 bases at J; junction bases unmatched: 4. Germline-derived CDR1 and CDR2 are MNHEY and SVGEGT. CDR3 amino acids: CASSNRLAGEETQYF. The CDR3 DNA is TGTGCCAGCAGTAACCGACTAGCGGGAGAAGAGACCCAGTACTTC.